This TCR beta chain is from a study of CD8 T cells in Susac syndrome. CDR1 is SNHLY, CDR2 FYNNEI, per germline. V trimming: 4 bases; J trimming: 11 bases; junction bases outside the gene matches: 8. CDR3 length: 13 amino acids. With random hexamers, roughly 0.5 to 1 ug RNA was reverse transcribed. TCRdb re-analysed the immunoSEQ multiplex PCR reads in MiXCR, keeping a single row per CDR3 protein. Of over 130,000 distinct CDR3 sequences listed, around 95% are singletons. This TCR came from a human donor with multiple sclerosis. The chain employs TRBV2 and TRBJ2-7; TRBD2 matches at 10 bases. Material: CD4+ T cells from PBMCs. The CDR3 spells CASSVASGGLEYF. The DNA of the CDR3 is TGTGCCAGCAGTGTGGCTAGCGGGGGCCTGGAGTACTTC.